This TCR beta chain comes out of a study of T cell responses to AZD1222 COVID-19 vaccine. Germline V lookup: CDR1 SGHRS, CDR2 YFSETQ. There are 13 residues in the CDR3. V shed 1 base and J shed 2 bases, with 7 bases lying between them. Libraries were prepared by immunoSEQ multiplex PCR; TCRdb keeps only in-frame clonotypes and omits some of them. Among 150,000 or so clones listed, nearly 95% were seen once. The chain employs TRBV5-1 and TRBJ2-7; D might be TRBD2 (5 bases). The source was peripheral blood, collected on day 0 of AZD1222 vaccination. This sequence originates from an adult in good health. CDR3 sequence reads: CASSLRTPYEQYF. The CDR3 DNA is TGCGCCAGCAGCTTGAGGACTCCCTACGAGCAGTACTTC. Filled out from reference TRBV5-1 and TRBJ2-7, the complete variable domain reads KAGVTQTPRYLIKTRGQQVTLSCSPISGHRSVSWYQQTPGQGLQFLFEYFSETQRNKGNFPGRFSGRQFSNSRSEMNVSTLELGDSALYLCASSLRTPYEQYFGPGTRLTVT.